In this sample, the clone carrying this TCR beta chain is medium-sized (0.01 to 0.1%). Assay used: immunoSEQ multiplex PCR; TCRdb lists only in-frame clones, some missing. This table has 5,000 to 6,500 clones, around three fifths appearing once. The data were obtained in a study of tissue T cells after allogeneic stem cell transplantation. The germline V gene encodes CDR1 SGDLS and CDR2 YYNGEE. Between the trimmed V and J ends, which lost 0 bases and 4 bases, there was a span of 19 bases. The CDR3 consists of 17 residues. The chain uses TRBV9 and TRBJ1-2; a possible D gene is TRBD1 (5 bases). The sequence was obtained from a woman aged 18 to 49 with breast cancer. The sequenced sample was duodenum tissue, obtained at autopsy. The CDR3 loop reads CASSVDVSGPLGYGYTF. The CDR3 DNA sequence: TGTGCCAGCAGCGTAGATGTCTCGGGGCCCCTGGGCTATGGCTACACCTTC.